This T cell receptor beta chain was captured in a study of T cell changes during pregnancy in multiple sclerosis. Libraries were prepared by immunoSEQ multiplex PCR; TCRdb keeps only in-frame clonotypes and omits some of them. The sample shows just under 50,000 clones, about 91% of them seen only once. CDR1 is LNHDA, CDR2 SQIVND, per germline (reference sequence). V gave up 0 bases and J gave up 7 bases; unmatched junction bases: 6. The CDR3 runs 15 residues. The chain is built from TRBV19 and TRBJ1-2; 9 bases align to TRBD1. The sample was CD8+ T cells from peripheral blood mononuclear cells, taken after pregnancy. The source is a female donor with multiple sclerosis, enrolled in a pregnancy study. CDR3 in amino acids: CASSIDQQGARGYTF. CDR3 bases: TGTGCCAGTAGTATAGACCAACAGGGGGCTCGTGGCTACACCTTC.